The clone carrying this TCR beta chain was seen many times. The antigen is undetermined. This beta chain represents an off-target read in a library built for alpha chains; its size is of limited meaning. TCRdb re-called the 5' RACE reads through MiXCR, storing one row per CDR3 protein. The top ten clones hold more than 20% of a sample with about 6,900 distinct CDR3 sequences, roughly 12% of them seen once. Time point reported: sample taken at primary tumor resection. This sample is part of a study of spatial heterogeneity in lung cancer. Whole-study findings and limits: How many expanded intratumoral alpha and beta TCRs were present tracked the tumor mutation count, which was a count of nonsynonymous mutations.

Material: lung tumor tissue, obtained at surgery. The receptor was isolated from a male donor with early-stage non-small cell lung cancer.

CDR3 sequence (DNA): TGCAGCGTTGAAGATCGGGCCCGGCGGGCAGATACGCAGTATTTT. Translated: CSVEDRARRADTQYF. The chain employs TRBV29-1 and TRBJ2-3; a weak D match, TRBD2 (5 bases). Germline CDR1 reads SQVTM; CDR2 reads ANQGSEA. Deletions cut 0 bases from V and 4 bases from J, with 14 bases between. The CDR3 sequence is 15 residues long.